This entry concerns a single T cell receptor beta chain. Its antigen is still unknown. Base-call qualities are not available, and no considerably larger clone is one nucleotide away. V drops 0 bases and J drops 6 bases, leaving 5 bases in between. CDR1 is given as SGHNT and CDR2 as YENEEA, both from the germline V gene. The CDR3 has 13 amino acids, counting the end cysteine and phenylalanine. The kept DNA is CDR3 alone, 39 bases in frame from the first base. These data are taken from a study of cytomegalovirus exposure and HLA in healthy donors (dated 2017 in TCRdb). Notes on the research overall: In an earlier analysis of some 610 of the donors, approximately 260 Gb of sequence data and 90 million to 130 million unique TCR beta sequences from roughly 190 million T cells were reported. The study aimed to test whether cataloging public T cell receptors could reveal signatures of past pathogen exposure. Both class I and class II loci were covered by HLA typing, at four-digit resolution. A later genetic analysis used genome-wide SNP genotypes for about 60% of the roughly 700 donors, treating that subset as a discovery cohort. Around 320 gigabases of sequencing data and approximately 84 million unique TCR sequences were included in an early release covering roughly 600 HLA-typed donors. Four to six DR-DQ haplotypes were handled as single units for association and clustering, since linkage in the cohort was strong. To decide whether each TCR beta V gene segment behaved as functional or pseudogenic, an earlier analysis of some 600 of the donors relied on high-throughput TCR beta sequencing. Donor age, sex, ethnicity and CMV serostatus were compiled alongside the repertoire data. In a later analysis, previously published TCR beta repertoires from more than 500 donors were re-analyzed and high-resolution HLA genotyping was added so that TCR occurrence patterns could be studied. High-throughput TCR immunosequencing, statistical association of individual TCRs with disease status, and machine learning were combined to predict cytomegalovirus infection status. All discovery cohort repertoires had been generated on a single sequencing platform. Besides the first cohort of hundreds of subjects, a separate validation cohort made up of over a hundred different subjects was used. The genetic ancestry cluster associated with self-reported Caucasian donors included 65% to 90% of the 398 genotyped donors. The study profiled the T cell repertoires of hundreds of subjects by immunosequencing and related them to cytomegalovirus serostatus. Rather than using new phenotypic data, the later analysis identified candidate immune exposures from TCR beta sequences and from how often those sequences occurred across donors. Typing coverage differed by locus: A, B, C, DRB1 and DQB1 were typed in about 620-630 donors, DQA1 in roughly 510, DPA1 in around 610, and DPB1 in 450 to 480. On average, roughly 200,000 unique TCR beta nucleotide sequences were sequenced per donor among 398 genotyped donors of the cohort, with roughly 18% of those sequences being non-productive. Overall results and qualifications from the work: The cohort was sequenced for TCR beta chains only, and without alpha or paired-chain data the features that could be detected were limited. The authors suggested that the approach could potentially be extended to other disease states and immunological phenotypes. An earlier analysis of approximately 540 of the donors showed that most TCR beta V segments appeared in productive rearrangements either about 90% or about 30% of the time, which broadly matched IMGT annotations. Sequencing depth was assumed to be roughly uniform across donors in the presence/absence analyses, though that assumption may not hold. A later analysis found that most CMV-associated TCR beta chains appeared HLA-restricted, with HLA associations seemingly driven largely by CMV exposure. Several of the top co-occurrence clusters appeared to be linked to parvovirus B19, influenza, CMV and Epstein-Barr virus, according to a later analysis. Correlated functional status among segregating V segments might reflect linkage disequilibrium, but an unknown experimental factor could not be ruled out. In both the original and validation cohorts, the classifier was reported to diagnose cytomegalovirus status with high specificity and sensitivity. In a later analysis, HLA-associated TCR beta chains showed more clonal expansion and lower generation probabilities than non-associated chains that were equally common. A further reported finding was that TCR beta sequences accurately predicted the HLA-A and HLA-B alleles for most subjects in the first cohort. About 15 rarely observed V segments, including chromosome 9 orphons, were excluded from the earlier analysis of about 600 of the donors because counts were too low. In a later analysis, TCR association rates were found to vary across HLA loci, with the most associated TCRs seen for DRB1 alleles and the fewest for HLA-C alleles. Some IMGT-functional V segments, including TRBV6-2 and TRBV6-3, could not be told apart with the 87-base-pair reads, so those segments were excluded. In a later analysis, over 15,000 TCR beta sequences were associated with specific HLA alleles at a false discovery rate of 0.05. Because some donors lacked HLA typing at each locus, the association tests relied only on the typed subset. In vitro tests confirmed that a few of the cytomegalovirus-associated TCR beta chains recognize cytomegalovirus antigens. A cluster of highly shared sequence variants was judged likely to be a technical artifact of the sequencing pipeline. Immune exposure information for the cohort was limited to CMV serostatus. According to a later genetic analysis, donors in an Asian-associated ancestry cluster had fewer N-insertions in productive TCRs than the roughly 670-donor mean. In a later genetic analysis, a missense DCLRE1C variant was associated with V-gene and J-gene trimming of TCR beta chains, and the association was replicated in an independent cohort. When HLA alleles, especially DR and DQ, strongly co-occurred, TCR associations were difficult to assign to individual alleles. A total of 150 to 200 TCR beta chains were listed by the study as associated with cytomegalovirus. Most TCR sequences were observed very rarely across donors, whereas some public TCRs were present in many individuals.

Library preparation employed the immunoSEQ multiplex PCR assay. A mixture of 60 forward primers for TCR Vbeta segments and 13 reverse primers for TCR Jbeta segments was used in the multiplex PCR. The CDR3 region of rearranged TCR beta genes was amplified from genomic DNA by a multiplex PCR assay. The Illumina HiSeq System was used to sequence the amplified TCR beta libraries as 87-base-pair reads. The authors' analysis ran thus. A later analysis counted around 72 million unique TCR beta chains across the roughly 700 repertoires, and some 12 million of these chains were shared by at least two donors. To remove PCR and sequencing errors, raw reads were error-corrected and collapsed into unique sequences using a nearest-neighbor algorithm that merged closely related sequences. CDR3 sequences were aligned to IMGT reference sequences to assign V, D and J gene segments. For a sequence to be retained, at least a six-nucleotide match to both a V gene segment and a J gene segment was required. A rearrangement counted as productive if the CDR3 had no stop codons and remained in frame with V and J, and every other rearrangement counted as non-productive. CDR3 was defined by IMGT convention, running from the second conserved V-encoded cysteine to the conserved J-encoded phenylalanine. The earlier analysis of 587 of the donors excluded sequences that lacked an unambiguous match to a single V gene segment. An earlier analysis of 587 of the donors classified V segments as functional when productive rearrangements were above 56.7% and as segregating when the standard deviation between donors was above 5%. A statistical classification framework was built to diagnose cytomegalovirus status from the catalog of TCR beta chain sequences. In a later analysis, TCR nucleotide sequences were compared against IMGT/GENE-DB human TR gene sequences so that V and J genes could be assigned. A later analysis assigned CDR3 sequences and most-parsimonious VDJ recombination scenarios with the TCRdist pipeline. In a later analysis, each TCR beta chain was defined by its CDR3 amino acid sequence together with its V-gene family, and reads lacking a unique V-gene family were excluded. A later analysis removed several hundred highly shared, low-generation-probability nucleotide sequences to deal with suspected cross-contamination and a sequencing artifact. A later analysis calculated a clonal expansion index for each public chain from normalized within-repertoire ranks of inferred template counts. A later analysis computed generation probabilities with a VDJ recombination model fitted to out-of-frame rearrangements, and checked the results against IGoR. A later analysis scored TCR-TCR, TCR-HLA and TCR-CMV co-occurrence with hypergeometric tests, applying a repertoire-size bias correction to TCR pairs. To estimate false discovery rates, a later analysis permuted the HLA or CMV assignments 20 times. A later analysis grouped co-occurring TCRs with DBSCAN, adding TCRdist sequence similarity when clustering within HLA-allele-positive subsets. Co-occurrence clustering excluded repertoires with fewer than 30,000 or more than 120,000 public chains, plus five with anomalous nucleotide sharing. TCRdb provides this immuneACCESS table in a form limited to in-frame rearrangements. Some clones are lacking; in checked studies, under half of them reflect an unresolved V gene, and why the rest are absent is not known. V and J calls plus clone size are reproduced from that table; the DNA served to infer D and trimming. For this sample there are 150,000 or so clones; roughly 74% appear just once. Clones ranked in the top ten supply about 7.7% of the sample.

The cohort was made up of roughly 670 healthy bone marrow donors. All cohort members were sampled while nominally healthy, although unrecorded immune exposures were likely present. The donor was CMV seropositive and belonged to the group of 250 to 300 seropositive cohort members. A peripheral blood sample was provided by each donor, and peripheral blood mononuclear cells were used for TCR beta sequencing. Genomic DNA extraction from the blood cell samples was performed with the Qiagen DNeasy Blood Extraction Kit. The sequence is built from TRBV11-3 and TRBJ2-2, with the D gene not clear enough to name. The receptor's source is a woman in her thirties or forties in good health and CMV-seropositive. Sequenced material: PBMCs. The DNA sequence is TGTGCCAGCAGCTTAGAGGGCGCCGGGGAGCTGTTTTTT. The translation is CASSLEGAGELFF.